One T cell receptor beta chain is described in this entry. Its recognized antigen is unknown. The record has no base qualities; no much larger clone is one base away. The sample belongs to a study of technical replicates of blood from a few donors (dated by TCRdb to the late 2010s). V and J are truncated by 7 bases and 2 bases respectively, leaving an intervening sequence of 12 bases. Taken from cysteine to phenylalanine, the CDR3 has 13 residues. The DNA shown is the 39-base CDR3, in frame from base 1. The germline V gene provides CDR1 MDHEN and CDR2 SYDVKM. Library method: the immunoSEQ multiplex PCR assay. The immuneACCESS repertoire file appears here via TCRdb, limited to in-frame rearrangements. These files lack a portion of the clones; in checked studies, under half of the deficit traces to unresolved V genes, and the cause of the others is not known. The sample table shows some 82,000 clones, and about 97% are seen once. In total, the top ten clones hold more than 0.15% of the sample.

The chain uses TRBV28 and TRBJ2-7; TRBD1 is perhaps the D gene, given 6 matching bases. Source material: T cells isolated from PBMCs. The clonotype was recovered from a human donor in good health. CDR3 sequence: CASTPGQTYEQYF. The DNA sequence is TGTGCCAGCACCCCCGGACAGACCTACGAGCAGTACTTC.